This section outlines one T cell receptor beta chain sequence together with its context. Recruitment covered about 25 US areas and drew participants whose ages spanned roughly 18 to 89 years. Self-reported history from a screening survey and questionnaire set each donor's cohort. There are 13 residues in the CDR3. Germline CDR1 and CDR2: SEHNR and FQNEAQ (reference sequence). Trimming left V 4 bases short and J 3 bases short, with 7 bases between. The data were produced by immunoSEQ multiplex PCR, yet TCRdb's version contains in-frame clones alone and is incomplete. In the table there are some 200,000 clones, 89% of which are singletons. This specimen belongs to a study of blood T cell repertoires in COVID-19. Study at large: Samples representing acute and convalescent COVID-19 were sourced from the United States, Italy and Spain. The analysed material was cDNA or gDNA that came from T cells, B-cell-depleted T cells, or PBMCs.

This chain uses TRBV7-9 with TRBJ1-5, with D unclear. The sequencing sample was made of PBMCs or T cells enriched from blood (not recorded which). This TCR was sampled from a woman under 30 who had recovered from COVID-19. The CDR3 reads CASSSGINQPQHF. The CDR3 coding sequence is TGTGCCAGCAGCTCGGGAATCAATCAGCCCCAGCATTTT.